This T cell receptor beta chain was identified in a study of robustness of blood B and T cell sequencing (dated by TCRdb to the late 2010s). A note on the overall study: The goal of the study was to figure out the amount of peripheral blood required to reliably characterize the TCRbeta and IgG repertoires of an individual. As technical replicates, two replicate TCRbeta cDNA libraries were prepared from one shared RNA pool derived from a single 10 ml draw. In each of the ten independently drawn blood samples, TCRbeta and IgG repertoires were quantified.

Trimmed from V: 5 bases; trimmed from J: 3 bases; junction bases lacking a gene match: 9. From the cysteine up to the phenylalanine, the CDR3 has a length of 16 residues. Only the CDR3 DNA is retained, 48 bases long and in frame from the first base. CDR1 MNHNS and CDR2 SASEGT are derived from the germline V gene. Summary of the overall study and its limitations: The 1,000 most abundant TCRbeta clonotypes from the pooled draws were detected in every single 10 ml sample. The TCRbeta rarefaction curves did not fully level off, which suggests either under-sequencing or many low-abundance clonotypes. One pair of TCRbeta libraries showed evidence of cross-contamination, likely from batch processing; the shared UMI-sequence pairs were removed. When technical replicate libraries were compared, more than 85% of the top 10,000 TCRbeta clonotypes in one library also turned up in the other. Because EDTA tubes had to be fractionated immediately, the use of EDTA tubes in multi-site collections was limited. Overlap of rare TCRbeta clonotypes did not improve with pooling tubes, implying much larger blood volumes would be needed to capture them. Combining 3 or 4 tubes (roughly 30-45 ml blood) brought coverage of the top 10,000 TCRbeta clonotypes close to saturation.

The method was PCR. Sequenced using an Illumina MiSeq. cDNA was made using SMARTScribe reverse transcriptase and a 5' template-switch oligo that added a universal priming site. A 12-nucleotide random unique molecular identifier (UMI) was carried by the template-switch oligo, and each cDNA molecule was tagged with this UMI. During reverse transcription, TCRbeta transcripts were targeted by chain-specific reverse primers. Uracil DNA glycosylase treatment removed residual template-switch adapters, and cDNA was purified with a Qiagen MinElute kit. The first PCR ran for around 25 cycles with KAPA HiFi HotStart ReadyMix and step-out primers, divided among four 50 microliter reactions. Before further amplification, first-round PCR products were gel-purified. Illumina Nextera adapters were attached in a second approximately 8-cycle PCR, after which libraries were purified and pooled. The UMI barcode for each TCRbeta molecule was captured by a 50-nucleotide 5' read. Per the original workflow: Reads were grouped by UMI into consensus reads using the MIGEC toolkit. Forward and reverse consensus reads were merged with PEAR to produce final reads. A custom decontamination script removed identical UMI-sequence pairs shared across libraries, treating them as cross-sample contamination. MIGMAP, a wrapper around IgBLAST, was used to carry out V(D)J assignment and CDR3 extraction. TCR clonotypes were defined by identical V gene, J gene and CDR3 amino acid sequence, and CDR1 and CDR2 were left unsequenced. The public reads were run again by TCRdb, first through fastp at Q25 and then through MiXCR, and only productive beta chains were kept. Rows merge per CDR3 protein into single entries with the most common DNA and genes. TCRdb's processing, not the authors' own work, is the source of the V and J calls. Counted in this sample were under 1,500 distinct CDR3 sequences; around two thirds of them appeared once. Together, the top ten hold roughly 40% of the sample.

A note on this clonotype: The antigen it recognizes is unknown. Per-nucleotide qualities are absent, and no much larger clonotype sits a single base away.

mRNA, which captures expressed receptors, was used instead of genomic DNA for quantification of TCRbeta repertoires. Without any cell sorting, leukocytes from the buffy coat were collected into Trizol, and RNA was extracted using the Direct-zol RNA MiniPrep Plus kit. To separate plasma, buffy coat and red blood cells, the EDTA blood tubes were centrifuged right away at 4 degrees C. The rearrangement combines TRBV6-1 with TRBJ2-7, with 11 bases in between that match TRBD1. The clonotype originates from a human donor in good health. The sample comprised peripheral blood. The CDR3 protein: CASSRTGTGGDYEQYF. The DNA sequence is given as TGTGCCAGCAGTCGTACGGGGACAGGGGGAGACTACGAGCAGTACTTC.